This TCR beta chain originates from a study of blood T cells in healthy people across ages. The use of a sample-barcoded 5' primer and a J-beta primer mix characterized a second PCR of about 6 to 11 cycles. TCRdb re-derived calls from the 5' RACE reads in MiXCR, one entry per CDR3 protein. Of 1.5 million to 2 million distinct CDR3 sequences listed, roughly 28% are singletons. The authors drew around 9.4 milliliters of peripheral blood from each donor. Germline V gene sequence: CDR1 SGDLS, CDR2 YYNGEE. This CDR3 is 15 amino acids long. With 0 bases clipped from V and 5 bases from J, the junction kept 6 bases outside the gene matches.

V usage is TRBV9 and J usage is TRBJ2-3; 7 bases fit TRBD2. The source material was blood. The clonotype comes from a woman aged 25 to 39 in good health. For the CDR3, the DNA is TGTGCCAGCAGCGTAGGAGGCGGGGGAGGAGATACGCAGTATTTT. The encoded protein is CASSVGGGGGDTQYF.